This TCR beta chain was obtained from a study of cytomegalovirus exposure and HLA in healthy donors. Overall study: In terms of ancestry, the Caucasian-associated cluster contained roughly 80% of the approximately 400 genotyped donors.

The study ran its PCR with 60 Vbeta and 13 Jbeta primers. TCRdb's copy holds only in-frame clones and misses some; the assay was immunoSEQ multiplex PCR. The profile shows 160,000 or so clones, 84% of them singletons. Study findings and constraints: Researchers reported in a later analysis that a missense DCLRE1C variant was tied to TCR beta V- and J-gene trimming. Cytomegalovirus-associated status was assigned to about 150 TCR beta chains.

Trimming cost V 1 base and J 0 bases, with 9 bases left between them. The CDR3 is made up of 15 amino acids. CDR1 is LNHNV, CDR2 YYDKDF, per germline (reference sequence). As for this clone: Its antigen is undetermined.

The V gene is TRBV15, the J gene TRBJ1-2; no firm D call. This receptor was obtained from a man aged 18 to 29 in good health and CMV-seronegative. Sequencing input: PBMCs. The CDR3 sequence is CATSRGLTPNYGYTF. CDR3 DNA sequence: TGTGCCACCAGCAGAGGTCTAACTCCTAACTATGGCTACACCTTC.